A selection of T cell receptor beta chains follows, all from one sample in a study of molecular identifiers for immune sequencing clone quantification. TCRdb fed the PCR reads into MiXCR, producing one record per CDR3 protein. The sample has under 650,000 distinct CDR3 sequences; 20% are singletons. The sample taken for sequencing was naive CD8+ T cells from blood, with Jurkat cell RNA spiked in. These receptors all come from a human donor in good health. Some libraries in this study had Jurkat cell RNA spiked in. The CDR3 runs from the conserved cysteine through the conserved F or W. D genes are given only for firm matches. The size entry is marked missing in some rows and otherwise reads once, few, many or a size class.

V	D	size	J	DNA	CDR3
TRBV10-3	TRBD2	few	TRBJ2-7	TGTGCCATCAGGTCGGGGGGGGGTGCGAGCTCCTACGAGCAGTACTTC	CAIRSGGGASSYEQYF
TRBV29-1	TRBD1	many	TRBJ1-2	TGCAGCGTTGTGGCGACAGGGATCGATGGCTACACCTTC	CSVVATGIDGYTF
TRBV3-1	-	many	TRBJ2-7	TGTGCCAGCAGCCAGGCCGGACTCTACCTTACCTACGAGCAGTACTTC	CASSQAGLYLTYEQYF
TRBV4-1	TRBD2	few	TRBJ2-5	TGCGCCAGCAGCCGACTTGGGACTAGCGGGACCCCCCAAGAGACCCAGTACTTC	CASSRLGTSGTPQETQYF
TRBV7-2	TRBD2	many	TRBJ2-1	TGTGCCAGCGGAGATCTAGCGGGCTACAATGAGCAGTTCTTC	CASGDLAGYNEQFF
TRBV4-1	-	many	TRBJ2-7	TGCGCCAGCAGCCAAGATTTCGGCCGTGACTACGAGCAGTACTTC	CASSQDFGRDYEQYF
TRBV20-1	-	-	TRBJ2-7	TGCAGTGCTACTCAAGGGGGCTACGAGCAGTACTTC	CSATQGGYEQYF
TRBV5-1	TRBD1	few	TRBJ1-1	TGCGCCAGCAGCAACAGGGGGCCGGGGACTGAAGCTTTCTTT	CASSNRGPGTEAFF
TRBV7-9	TRBD1	many	TRBJ2-7	TGTGCCAGCAGCTTAGACAGGGGTCAGTACGAGCAGTACTTC	CASSLDRGQYEQYF
TRBV19	-	once	TRBJ1-2	TGCTCCACGGGGCCAACAGAGTCGCACATGGTTGGCTACACCTTC	CSTGPTESHMVGYTF
TRBV5-1	-	many	TRBJ2-7	TGCGCCAGCAGCTTGAGTTCCCGAGGGCAGGGGCCCTCCTACGAGCAGTACTTC	CASSLSSRGQGPSYEQYF
TRBV4-1	-	many	TRBJ2-1	TGCGCCAGCAGCCAAGTCCCGGGGGGCGGTAATGAGCAGTTCTTC	CASSQVPGGGNEQFF
TRBV4-3	-	-	TRBJ2-1	TGCGCCAGCAGCCAAGATCGAATTGATAGGACAGCGCACTACAATGAGCAGTTCTTC	CASSQDRIDRTAHYNEQFF
TRBV18	-	many	TRBJ2-5	TGTGCCAGCTCACATATTAAGGAAGAGACCCAGTACTTC	CASSHIKEETQYF
TRBV19	TRBD2	many	TRBJ2-3	TGTGCCAGTAGTATAGATTATGGTAGCGGGACCAGCACAGATACGCAGTATTTT	CASSIDYGSGTSTDTQYF
TRBV4-3	-	many	TRBJ2-7	TGCGCCAGCAGCCAAGTATCGGGGGCCGGGTACGAGCAGTACTTC	CASSQVSGAGYEQYF
TRBV7-2	TRBD2	many	TRBJ2-5	TGTGCCAGCAGCTTAGTTGGGTCCGGGGGGGAGACCCAGTACTTC	CASSLVGSGGETQYF
TRBV6-2/TRBV6-3	TRBD2	few	TRBJ2-1	TGTGCCAGCAGTTACTTAGCTAGCGGGAGCCCCAGATACAATGAGCAGTTCTTC	CASSYLASGSPRYNEQFF
TRBV29-1	TRBD1	many	TRBJ2-1	TGCAGCTCTAGACAGGGGACCTACAATGAGCAGTTCTTC	CSSRQGTYNEQFF
TRBV28	-	many	TRBJ2-3	TGTGCCAGCAGCTCCCATCCAGTTCCAGATACGCAGTATTTT	CASSSHPVPDTQYF
TRBV7-9	-	once	TRBJ2-2	TGTGCCAGCGTTCAGGGGCCCGCCTCGGGCGGGGGGCTGTTTTTT	CASVQGPASGGGLFF
TRBV20-1	-	many	TRBJ2-7	TGCAGTGCAGAAGGGAGTGGGAGCTCCTACGAGCAGTACTTC	CSAEGSGSSYEQYF
TRBV19	TRBD2	-	TRBJ2-3	TGTGCCAGTAGCGGACTAGACACAGATACGCAGTATTTT	CASSGLDTDTQYF
TRBV11-3	-	few	TRBJ2-7	TGTGCCAGCAGCTTATCAAACAAACCCTACGAGCAGTACTTC	CASSLSNKPYEQYF
TRBV6-5	-	many	TRBJ2-7	TGTGCCAGCAGTTACAACCCGGGGGCTACCTACGAGCAGTACTTC	CASSYNPGATYEQYF
TRBV11-2	TRBD1	-	TRBJ1-1	TGTGCCAGCAGCTTAGAAGGGACAGCCTACACTGAAGCTTTCTTT	CASSLEGTAYTEAFF
TRBV5-1	TRBD1	many	TRBJ1-1	TGCGCCAGCAGCTTGGTAACAGGGGCCTCTGAAGCTTTCTTT	CASSLVTGASEAFF
TRBV19	-	few	TRBJ2-5	TGTGCCAGTAGTATTTTTGGAAAACAAGAGACCCAGTACTTC	CASSIFGKQETQYF
TRBV9	TRBD2	many	TRBJ2-3	TGTGCCAGCAGCCCTAGCGGGACTAGCACAGATACGCAGTATTTT	CASSPSGTSTDTQYF
TRBV20-1	-	few	TRBJ2-7	TGCAGTGCTAGACCGTACAGTCAAACCTACGAGCAGTACTTC	CSARPYSQTYEQYF
TRBV6-2/TRBV6-3	-	-	TRBJ2-7	TGTGCCAGCACCAACCGGTATGTAATCCACGAGCAGTACTTC	CASTNRYVIHEQYF
TRBV12-3/TRBV12-4	-	many	TRBJ1-5	TGTGCCAGCAGTTGGACTCCCAATCAGCCCCAGCATTTT	CASSWTPNQPQHF
TRBV12-3/TRBV12-4	TRBD2	many	TRBJ2-1	TGTGCCAGCAGTTTAAGTACTAGCGGGATCAATGAGCAGTTCTTC	CASSLSTSGINEQFF
TRBV4-1	-	many	TRBJ1-1	TGCGCCAGCAGCCCGCCACCCGTGGGCCAGGACACTGAAGCTTTCTTT	CASSPPPVGQDTEAFF
TRBV27	-	-	TRBJ1-5	TGTGCCAGCAGTTTACAGGGGCCTAGCAATCAGCCCCAGCATTTT	CASSLQGPSNQPQHF
TRBV6-5	-	many	TRBJ2-1	TGTGCCAGCAGTTACTACGGGAGTAATAACAATGAGCAGTTCTTC	CASSYYGSNNNEQFF
TRBV19	-	many	TRBJ1-2	TGTGCCAGTAGTATAGATCGGGCGATACCCTATGGCTACACCTTC	CASSIDRAIPYGYTF
TRBV7-9	TRBD2	many	TRBJ2-3	TGTGCCAGCAGCTTAATAACTAGCGGGGGGTTCGCAGATACGCAGTATTTT	CASSLITSGGFADTQYF
TRBV5-6	-	many	TRBJ1-2	TGTGCCAGCAGCTTGGGAGCTCCGAGCCCGGTGTATGGCTACACCTTC	CASSLGAPSPVYGYTF
TRBV7-9	-	many	TRBJ2-2	TGTGCCAGCAGCCGCACTCCATCATACAGAAACACCGGGGAGCTGTTTTTT	CASSRTPSYRNTGELFF
TRBV19	-	many	TRBJ2-3	TGCGCCAGCAGGGGTGGCACAGATACGCAGTATTTT	CASRGGTDTQYF
TRBV4-2	TRBD2	many	TRBJ2-3	TGTGCCAGCAGCCCCCAAGCGGGAGGCCCCACAGATACGCAGTATTTT	CASSPQAGGPTDTQYF